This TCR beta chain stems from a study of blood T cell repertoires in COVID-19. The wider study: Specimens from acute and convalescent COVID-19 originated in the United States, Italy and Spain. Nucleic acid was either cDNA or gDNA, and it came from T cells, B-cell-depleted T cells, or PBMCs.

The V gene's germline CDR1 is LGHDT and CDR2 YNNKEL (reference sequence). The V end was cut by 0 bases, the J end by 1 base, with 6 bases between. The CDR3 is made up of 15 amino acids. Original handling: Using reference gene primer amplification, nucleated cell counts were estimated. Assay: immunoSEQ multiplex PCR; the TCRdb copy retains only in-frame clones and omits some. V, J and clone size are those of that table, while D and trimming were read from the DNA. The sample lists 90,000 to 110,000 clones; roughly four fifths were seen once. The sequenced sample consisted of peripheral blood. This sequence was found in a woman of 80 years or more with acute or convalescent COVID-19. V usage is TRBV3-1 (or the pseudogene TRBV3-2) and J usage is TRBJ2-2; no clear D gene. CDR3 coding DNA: TGTGCCAGCAGCCAAGATTTCGGGAACACCGGGGAGCTGTTTTTT. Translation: CASSQDFGNTGELFF.